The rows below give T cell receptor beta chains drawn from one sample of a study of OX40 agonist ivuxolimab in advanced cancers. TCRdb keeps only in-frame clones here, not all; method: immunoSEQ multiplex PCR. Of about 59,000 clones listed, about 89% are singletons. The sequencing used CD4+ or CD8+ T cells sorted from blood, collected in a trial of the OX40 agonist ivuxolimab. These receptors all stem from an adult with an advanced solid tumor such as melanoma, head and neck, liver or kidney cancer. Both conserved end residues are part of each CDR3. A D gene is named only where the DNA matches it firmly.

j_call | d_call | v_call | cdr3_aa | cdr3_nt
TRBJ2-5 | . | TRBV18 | CASSPPGLIEETQYF | TGTGCCAGCTCACCACCGGGGTTAATTGAAGAGACCCAGTACTTC
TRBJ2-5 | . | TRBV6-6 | CASTSGEGETQYF | TGTGCCAGCACCTCAGGGGAGGGAGAGACCCAGTACTTC
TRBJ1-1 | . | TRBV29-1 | CSVEGVGNTEAFF | TGCAGCGTTGAAGGGGTAGGAAACACTGAAGCTTTCTTT
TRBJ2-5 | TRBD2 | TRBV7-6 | CASSWGALAGGETNQETQYF | TGTGCCAGCAGCTGGGGGGCCCTAGCGGGGGGCGAAACAAACCAAGAGACCCAGTACTTC
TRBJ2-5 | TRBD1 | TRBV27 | CASAPGTGSGETQYF | TGTGCCAGCGCGCCCGGGACAGGGAGTGGGGAGACCCAGTACTTC
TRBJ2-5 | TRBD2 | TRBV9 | CASSVTSGRETQYF | TGTGCCAGCAGCGTAACTAGCGGGAGAGAGACCCAGTACTTC
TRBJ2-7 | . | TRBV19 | CAAKREGGGEQYF | TGTGCCGCCAAAAGGGAAGGGGGGGGCGAGCAGTACTTC
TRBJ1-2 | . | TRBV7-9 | CASSLFQGSNYGYTF | TGTGCCAGCAGCTTATTTCAGGGTAGCAACTATGGCTACACCTTC
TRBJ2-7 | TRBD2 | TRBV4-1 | CASSQTTAGGQNEQYF | TGCGCCAGCAGCCAGACAACGGCGGGGGGGCAGAACGAGCAGTACTTC
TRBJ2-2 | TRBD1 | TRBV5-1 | CASSLKDRDVGELFF | TGCGCCAGCAGCTTGAAGGACAGGGATGTCGGGGAGCTGTTTTTT
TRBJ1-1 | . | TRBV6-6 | CASTRDIWTEAFF | TGTGCCAGTACCAGGGACATTTGGACTGAAGCTTTCTTT
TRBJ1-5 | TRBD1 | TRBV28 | CASSSLGQGMGQPQHF | TGTGCCAGCAGCTCCCTGGGACAGGGAATGGGGCAGCCCCAGCATTTT
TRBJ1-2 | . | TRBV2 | CASRMGLGGYTF | TGTGCCAGCAGGATGGGGCTGGGGGGCTACACCTTC
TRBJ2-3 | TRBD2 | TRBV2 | CASSAWTSGGTDTQYF | TGTGCCAGCAGTGCCTGGACTAGCGGGGGGACAGATACGCAGTATTTT
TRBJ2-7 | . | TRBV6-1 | CASSEPSASYEQYF | TGTGCCAGCAGTGAGCCTAGCGCCTCCTACGAGCAGTACTTC
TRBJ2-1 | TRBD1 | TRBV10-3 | CAISRRAGQGINNEQFF | TGTGCCATCAGTCGTAGAGCGGGACAGGGGATTAACAATGAGCAGTTCTTC
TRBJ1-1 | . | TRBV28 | CASSFLMDVTRRNTEAFF | TGTGCCAGCAGTTTCCTCATGGACGTTACAAGAAGGAACACTGAAGCTTTCTTT
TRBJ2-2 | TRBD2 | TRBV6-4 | CASSDGLAGTGELFF | TGTGCCAGCAGTGACGGACTAGCGGGCACCGGGGAGCTGTTTTTT
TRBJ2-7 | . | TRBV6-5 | CASSYSRGLDEQYF | TGTGCCAGCAGTTACTCCCGGGGGCTCGACGAGCAGTACTTC